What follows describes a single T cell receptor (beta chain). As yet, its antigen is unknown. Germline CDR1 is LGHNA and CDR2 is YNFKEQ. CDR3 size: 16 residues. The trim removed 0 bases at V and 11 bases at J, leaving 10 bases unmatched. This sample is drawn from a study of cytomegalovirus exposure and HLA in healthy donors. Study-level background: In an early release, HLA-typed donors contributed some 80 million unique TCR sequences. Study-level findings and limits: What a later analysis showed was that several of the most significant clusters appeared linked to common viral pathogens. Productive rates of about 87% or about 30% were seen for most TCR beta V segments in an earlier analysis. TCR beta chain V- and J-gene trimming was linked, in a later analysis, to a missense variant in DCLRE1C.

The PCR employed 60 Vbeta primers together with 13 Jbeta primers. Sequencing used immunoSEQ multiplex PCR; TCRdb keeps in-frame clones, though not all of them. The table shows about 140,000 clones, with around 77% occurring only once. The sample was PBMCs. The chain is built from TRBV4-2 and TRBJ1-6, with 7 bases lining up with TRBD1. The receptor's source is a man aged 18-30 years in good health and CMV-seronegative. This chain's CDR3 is CASSQDPRQGGTPLHF. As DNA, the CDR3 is TGTGCCAGCAGCCAAGATCCGAGACAGGGTGGGACACCCCTCCACTTT.